This TCR beta chain comes out of a study of cytomegalovirus exposure and HLA in healthy donors. The CDR3 length is 16 residues. Germline values: CDR1 LGHNA, CDR2 YSLEER. The ends lost 0 bases at V and 0 bases at J; junction bases unmatched: 2. PCR used 60 Vbeta primers and 13 Jbeta primers. The repertoire was sequenced with immunoSEQ multiplex PCR; TCRdb's copy has only in-frame clones and lacks some. The sample lists 200,000 to 250,000 clones; about 81% were seen once. The source is a woman in her 40s in good health and CMV-seropositive. Input material: PBMCs. This chain joins TRBV4-3 and TRBJ1-3; 7 bases fit TRBD1. The CDR3 reads CASSQDRDSSGNTIYF. The CDR3 bases are TGCGCCAGCAGCCAAGATCGGGACAGCTCTGGAAACACCATATATTTT.